This TCR beta chain came from a study of beta chain features in type 1 diabetes. Study background: Examination of sorted cells across all samples involved over 95 million cells. Study-wide results and caveats: All four CD4+ subsets from Type 1 diabetes patients carried moderately but significantly shorter TCRB CDR3s.

The CDR3 sequence is 15 residues long. J gave up 7 bases and V 4 bases, and 11 bases lay outside the gene matches. Germline V CDR1 and CDR2: SGDLS, YYNGEE. This clone was detected only a few times. Its antigen is still unknown. All of the isolated RNA was reverse transcribed, so expressed TCRB transcripts were sequenced. The repertoire was sequenced with immunoSEQ multiplex PCR; TCRdb's copy has only in-frame clones and lacks some. Of roughly 310,000 clones detected, approximately 11% appear once; the ten largest clones hold more than 0.015%. This clonotype was obtained from a woman in her thirties in good health. The sequencing input was naive CD4+ T cells from blood. The gene calls are TRBV9 and TRBJ2-7; TRBD2 matches at 10 bases. CDR3 sequence reads: CASSPWTSGGQEQYF. CDR3 DNA sequence: TGTGCCAGCAGCCCTTGGACTAGCGGTGGACAGGAGCAGTACTTC.